These 21 T cell receptor beta chains share one sample of origin, sequenced in a study of shared clonotypes between healthy human individuals. Using immunoSEQ multiplex PCR, the repertoire was profiled, and TCRdb retains in-frame clones only, with some absent. The profile shows about 680,000 clones, approximately 73% of them singletons. The specimen sequenced was memory CD4+ T cells sorted from blood. Documented subset: CD45RA-negative fraction. Receptor source: a woman aged 30 to 39 in good health.

V is TRBV11-3 and J is TRBJ1-1; TRBD1 is a possible D gene (5 bases). This CDR3 region has 15 residues. Germline V lookup: CDR1 SGHNT, CDR2 YENEEA. V was clipped by 1 base and J by 7 bases, with 16 bases between them. The CDR3 DNA reads TGTGCCAGCAGCTTAGGCGGGGGACGCGCTGTTGAAGCTTTCTTT. Translated, it gives CASSLGGGRAVEAFF.

V is TRBV11-2 and J is TRBJ2-7; 12 positions agree with TRBD2. The CDR3 is 16 amino acids. The germline V gene has CDR1 SGHAT and CDR2 FQNNGV. Trimming removed 3 bases from V and 3 bases from J; junction bases left unmatched: 6. CDR3 sequence (DNA): TGTGCCAGCAGCTTGGTACTAGCGGGAGGAGGCTACGAGCAGTACTTC. Its translation: CASSLVLAGGGYEQYF.

The chain couples TRBV28 to TRBJ2-7, with 9 bases aligning to TRBD2. The junction had 10 bases not matched to a gene; V was cut back by 7 bases and J by 3 bases. Germline CDR1 reads MDHEN; CDR2 reads SYDVKM. This CDR3 region has 15 residues. CDR3 in DNA: TGTGCCAGCATTACTTCCGGGACTAGCAGCTACGAGCAGTACTTC. Amino acid sequence: CASITSGTSSYEQYF. Combining the CDR3 with reference TRBV28 and TRBJ2-7 gives the whole variable domain DVKVTQSSRYLVKRTGEKVFLECVQDMDHENMFWYRQDPGLGLRLIYFSYDVKMKEKGDIPEGYSVSREKKERFSLILESASTNQTSMYLCASITSGTSSYEQYFGPGTRLTVT.

This clone came up once. The chain joins TRBV6-5 to TRBJ1-5; D not resolved. Trimming stripped 6 bases from V and 6 bases from J, with 18 bases between. CDR1 MNHEY and CDR2 SVGAGI come from the germline V gene. The CDR3 sequence is 15 residues long. This chain's CDR3 is CASSSSGPEGQPQHF. The CDR3 bases are TGTGCCAGCAGCTCCTCTGGACCCGAGGGTCAGCCCCAGCATTTT.

This clone has just one count. The V call is TRBV28, the J call TRBJ1-2; no reliable D call. This CDR3 contains 16 residues. Trimming removed 2 bases from V and 4 bases from J, with 17 bases in between. Germline V gene sequence: CDR1 MDHEN, CDR2 SYDVKM. CDR3 bases: TGTGCCAGCAGTTTAACGAGACTAGAACCACTCTATGGCTACACCTTC. Residues: CASSLTRLEPLYGYTF.

This rearrangement joins TRBV9 to TRBJ2-7, with a weak D call TRBD1 (6 bases). The CDR3 spans 15 residues. CDR1 and CDR2 (germline): SGDLS, YYNGEE. Trimming took off 3 bases at V and 1 base at J, with 14 bases between the two ends. The CDR3 reads CASSAQGMASYEQYF. The DNA of the CDR3 is TGTGCCAGCAGCGCCCAGGGGATGGCATCCTACGAGCAGTACTTC.

The J gene is TRBJ2-7, the V gene TRBV28; tentatively, D is TRBD1 or TRBD2 (5 bases each). V lost 5 bases and J 3 bases, leaving 11 bases between the germline ends. The CDR3 is made up of 13 amino acids. The germline V gene has CDR1 MDHEN and CDR2 SYDVKM. The CDR3 sequence is CASSPGPNYEQYF. As DNA, the CDR3 is TGTGCCAGCAGTCCGGGACCGAACTACGAGCAGTACTTC.

This clone has a handful of counts. The chain has TRBV5-1 and TRBJ2-7, with TRBD2 as a possible D gene (6 bases). CDR3 size: 14 residues. CDR1 and CDR2 (germline): SGHRS, YFSETQ. V was cut by 0 bases and J by 13 bases, with 20 bases left in between. The CDR3 protein is CASSLDVEAGIEYF. CDR3 nucleotides: TGCGCCAGCAGCTTGGACGTCGAGGCGGGGATTGAATACTTC.

This chain uses TRBV19 with TRBJ2-5; 8 bases line up with TRBD1. The V and J ends lost 6 bases and 5 bases, in that order; junction bases with no gene match: 11. CDR3 length: 15 residues. CDR1 and CDR2 (germline): LNHDA, SQIVND (reference sequence). CDR3 residues: CASRRTGFVEETQYF. The CDR3 DNA sequence: TGTGCCAGTAGAAGGACAGGGTTTGTGGAGGAGACCCAGTACTTC.

The sample holds one count of this clone. V usage is TRBV27 and J usage is TRBJ2-5; 7 bases fit TRBD1. After removal of 3 bases from V and 5 bases from J, the junction contained 21 bases not matched to a gene. In germline, CDR1 is MNHEY, CDR2 SMNVEV (reference sequence). The CDR3 runs to 19 residues. CDR3 sequence (DNA): TGTGCCAGCAGTTTTGCTGGGGACAGACCTACTGGGTCGTTGGAGACCCAGTACTTC. Its translation is CASSFAGDRPTGSLETQYF.

The chain recombines TRBV7-8 with TRBJ1-6; 8 bases are shared with TRBD1. The CDR3 has 14 amino acids. With 5 bases clipped from V and 8 bases from J, the junction kept 5 bases outside the gene matches. CDR1 and CDR2 from the germline V gene are SGHVS and FQNEAQ. CDR3: CASSLGTGDSPLHF. The CDR3 nucleotides are TGTGCCAGCAGCCTAGGGACAGGAGATTCACCCCTCCACTTT.

This chain joins TRBV10-3 and TRBJ1-5, with D possibly TRBD1 on 5 matching bases. The V end was cut by 2 bases, the J end by 2 bases, with 7 bases between. Germline-derived CDR1 and CDR2 are ENHRY and SYGVKD. The length of the CDR3 is 14 residues. This CDR3 reads CAISEQQGNQPQHF. The DNA of the CDR3 is TGTGCCATCAGTGAGCAACAGGGCAATCAGCCCCAGCATTTT.

The chain combines TRBV28 with TRBJ2-7, with D perhaps TRBD1 or TRBD2 (6 bases each). V was cut by 5 bases and J by 4 bases, with 21 bases left in between. The germline CDR1 and CDR2 sequences are MDHEN and SYDVKM. The CDR3 has 16 residues. The CDR3 region has the DNA TGTGCCAGCAGTATCCCCACGGGGGCCCTACCGTACGAGCAGTACTTC. It specifies CASSIPTGALPYEQYF. The whole variable domain, remainder taken from reference TRBV28 and TRBJ2-7, is DVKVTQSSRYLVKRTGEKVFLECVQDMDHENMFWYRQDPGLGLRLIYFSYDVKMKEKGDIPEGYSVSREKKERFSLILESASTNQTSMYLCASSIPTGALPYEQYFGPGTRLTVT.

The chain joins TRBV7-8 to TRBJ2-7; 8 bases are shared with TRBD2. The CDR3 loop spans 13 amino acids. Losses at the gene ends were 2 bases for V and 4 bases for J; bases not matched to a gene: 1. Germline lookup yields CDR1 SGHVS and CDR2 FQNEAQ. The CDR3 region has the DNA TGTGCCAGCAGCTTACAGCGGGAGTACGAGCAGTACTTC. It specifies CASSLQREYEQYF.

The V call is TRBV5-4, the J call TRBJ2-7, with D tentatively TRBD1 (6 bases). The CDR3 spans 14 residues. The ends were cut back, 3 bases at V and 5 bases at J, with 15 bases in the middle. CDR1 and CDR2 (germline): SGHNT, YYREEE (reference sequence). The CDR3 reads CASSSQGGDNEQYF. The DNA of the CDR3 is TGTGCCAGCAGCTCCCAAGGGGGTGACAACGAGCAGTACTTC.

The V gene is TRBV7-2, the J gene TRBJ2-1; D call uncertain. CDR3 length equals 13 residues. CDR1 SGHTA and CDR2 FQGNSA come from the germline V gene. The germline V and J ends were trimmed by 7 bases and 8 bases, with 15 bases remaining between them. The chain's CDR3 is CASTEYLRDEQFF. For the CDR3, the DNA is TGTGCCAGCACCGAGTACCTACGAGATGAGCAGTTCTTC.

The chain uses TRBV5-4 and TRBJ2-6; 11 nucleotides agree with TRBD1. V lost 4 bases and J lost 5; bases outside the gene matches: 2. Germline V gene sequence: CDR1 SGHNT, CDR2 YYREEE (reference sequence). CDR3 length equals 15 residues. The CDR3 bases are TGTGCCAGCAGCAGGACAGGGGGCAGGGCCAACGTCCTGACTTTC. Its protein is CASSRTGGRANVLTF.

The sample holds many counts of this clone. CDR3 loop: CASGRDRYNQPQHF. The CDR3 DNA follows: TGTGCCAGCGGTCGGGACAGGTATAATCAGCCCCAGCATTTT. The rearrangement links TRBV27 to TRBJ1-5, with 8 bases lining up with TRBD1. Unmatched junction bases numbered 7, after V lost 8 bases and J lost 4 bases. Germline CDR1 reads MNHEY; CDR2 reads SMNVEV (reference sequence). The CDR3 contains 14 residues.

The genes are TRBV27 and TRBJ1-2; D perhaps matches TRBD1 (6 bases). The germline CDR1 and CDR2 sequences are MNHEY and SMNVEV (reference sequence). V lost 0 bases and J lost 4, with 12 bases in between. The CDR3 sequence is 15 residues long. CDR3 residues: CASSLSRTVLYGYTF. The CDR3 region has the DNA TGTGCCAGCAGTTTATCGCGGACAGTCCTCTATGGCTACACCTTC.

The V gene is TRBV4-2, the J gene TRBJ2-2; TRBD2 aligns across 9 bases. V trimming: 0 bases; J trimming: 1 base; junction bases outside the gene matches: 6. The germline V gene has CDR1 LGHNA and CDR2 YNFKEQ. The CDR3 is made up of 18 amino acids. CDR3 DNA: TGTGCCAGCAGCCAAGAGGCGGGAGGGCCTTTGAACACCGGGGAGCTGTTTTTT. Its protein product is CASSQEAGGPLNTGELFF.

Comments on this clone: This sample includes further DNA sequences coding for the same CDR3. This CDR3 reads CASSLGTGYEQYF. The CDR3 coding sequence is TGTGCCAGCAGCTTAGGGACAGGGTACGAGCAGTACTTC. The rearrangement links TRBV7-2 to TRBJ2-7; 8 bases line up with TRBD1. Losses at the gene ends were 1 base for V and 4 bases for J; bases not matched to a gene: 0. CDR3 length equals 13 residues. Per germline, CDR1 SGHTA and CDR2 FQGNSA.